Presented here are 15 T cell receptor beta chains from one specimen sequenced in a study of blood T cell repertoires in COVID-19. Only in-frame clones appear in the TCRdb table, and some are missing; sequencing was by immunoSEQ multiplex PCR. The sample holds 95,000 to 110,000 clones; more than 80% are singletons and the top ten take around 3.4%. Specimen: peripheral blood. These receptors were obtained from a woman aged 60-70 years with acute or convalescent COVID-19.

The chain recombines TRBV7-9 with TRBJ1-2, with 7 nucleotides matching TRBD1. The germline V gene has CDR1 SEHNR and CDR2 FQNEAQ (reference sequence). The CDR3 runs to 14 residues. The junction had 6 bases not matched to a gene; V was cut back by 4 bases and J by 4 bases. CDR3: CASSSDRDSYGYTF. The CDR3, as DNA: TGTGCCAGCAGCTCCGACAGGGATTCCTATGGCTACACCTTC.

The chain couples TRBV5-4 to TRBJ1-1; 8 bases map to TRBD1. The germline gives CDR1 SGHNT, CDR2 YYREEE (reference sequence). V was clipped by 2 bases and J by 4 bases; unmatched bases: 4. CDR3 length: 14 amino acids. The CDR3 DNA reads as TGTGCCAGCAGCTTCACAGGGGGGACCACTGAAGCTTTCTTT. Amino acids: CASSFTGGTTEAFF.

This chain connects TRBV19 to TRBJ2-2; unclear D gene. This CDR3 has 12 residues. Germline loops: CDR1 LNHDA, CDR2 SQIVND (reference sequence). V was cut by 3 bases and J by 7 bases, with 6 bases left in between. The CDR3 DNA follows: TGTGCCAGTAGTATCCCAGGCGGGGAGCTGTTTTTT. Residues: CASSIPGGELFF.

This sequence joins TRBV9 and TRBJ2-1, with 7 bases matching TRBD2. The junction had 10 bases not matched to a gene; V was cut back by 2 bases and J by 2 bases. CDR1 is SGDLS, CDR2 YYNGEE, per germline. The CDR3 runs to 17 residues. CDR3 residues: CASSVGGSSVAYNEQFF. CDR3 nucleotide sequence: TGTGCCAGCAGCGTCGGCGGGAGCTCAGTTGCCTACAATGAGCAGTTCTTC.

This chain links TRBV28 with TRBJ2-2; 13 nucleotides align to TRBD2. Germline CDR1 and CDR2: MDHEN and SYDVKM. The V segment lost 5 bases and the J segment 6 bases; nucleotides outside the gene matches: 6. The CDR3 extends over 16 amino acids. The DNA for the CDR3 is TGTGCCAGCAGTCCTTTAACTAGCGGGAGGGCCGGGGAGCTGTTTTTT. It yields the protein CASSPLTSGRAGELFF.

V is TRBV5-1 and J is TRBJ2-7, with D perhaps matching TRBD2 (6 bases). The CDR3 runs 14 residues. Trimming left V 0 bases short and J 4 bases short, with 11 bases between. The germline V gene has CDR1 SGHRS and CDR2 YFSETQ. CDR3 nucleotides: TGCGCCAGCAGCTTGGATTGGGACTTTTACGAGCAGTACTTC. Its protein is CASSLDWDFYEQYF.

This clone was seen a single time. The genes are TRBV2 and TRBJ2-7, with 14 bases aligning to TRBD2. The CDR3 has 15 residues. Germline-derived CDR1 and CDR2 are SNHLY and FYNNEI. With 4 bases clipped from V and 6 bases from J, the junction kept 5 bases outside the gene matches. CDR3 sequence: CASSGGLAGEGEQYF. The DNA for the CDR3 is TGTGCCAGCAGTGGGGGACTAGCGGGAGAGGGCGAGCAGTACTTC.

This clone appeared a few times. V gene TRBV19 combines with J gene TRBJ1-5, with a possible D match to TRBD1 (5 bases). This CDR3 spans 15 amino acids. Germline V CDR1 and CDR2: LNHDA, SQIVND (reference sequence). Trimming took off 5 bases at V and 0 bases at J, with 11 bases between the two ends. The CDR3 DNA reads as TGTGCCAGTAGTCGACAGTCTCTTAGCAATCAGCCCCAGCATTTT. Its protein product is CASSRQSLSNQPQHF.

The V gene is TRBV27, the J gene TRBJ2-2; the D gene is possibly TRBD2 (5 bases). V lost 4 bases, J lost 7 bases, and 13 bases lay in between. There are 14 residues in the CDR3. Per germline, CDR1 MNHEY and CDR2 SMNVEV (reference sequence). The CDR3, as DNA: TGTGCCAGCAGTTGGGGAGCCCAGGTCGGGGAGCTGTTTTTT. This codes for CASSWGAQVGELFF.

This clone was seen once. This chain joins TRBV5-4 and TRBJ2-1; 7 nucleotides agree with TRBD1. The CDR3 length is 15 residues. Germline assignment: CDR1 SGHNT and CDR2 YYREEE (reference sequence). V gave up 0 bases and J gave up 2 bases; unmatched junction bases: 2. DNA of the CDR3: TGTGCCAGCAGCTTGGACAGGGGTACCTACAATGAGCAGTTCTTC. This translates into CASSLDRGTYNEQFF.

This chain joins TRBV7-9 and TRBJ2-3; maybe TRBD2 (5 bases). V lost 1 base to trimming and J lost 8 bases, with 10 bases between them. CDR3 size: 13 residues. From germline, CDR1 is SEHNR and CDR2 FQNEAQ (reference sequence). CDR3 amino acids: CASSLVGVVTQYF. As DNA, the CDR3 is TGTGCCAGCAGCTTAGTCGGGGTGGTTACGCAGTATTTT.

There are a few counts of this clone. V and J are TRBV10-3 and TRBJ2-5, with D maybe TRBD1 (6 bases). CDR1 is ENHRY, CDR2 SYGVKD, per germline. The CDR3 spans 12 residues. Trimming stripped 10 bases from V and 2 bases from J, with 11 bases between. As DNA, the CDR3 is TGTGCCACCACAGGACAGCAAGAGACCCAGTACTTC. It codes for CATTGQQETQYF.

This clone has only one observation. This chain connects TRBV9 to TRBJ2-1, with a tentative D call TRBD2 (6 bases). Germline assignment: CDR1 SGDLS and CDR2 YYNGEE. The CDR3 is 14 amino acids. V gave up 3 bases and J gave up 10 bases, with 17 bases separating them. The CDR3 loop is CASSGNNVGGEQFF. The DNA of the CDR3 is TGTGCCAGCAGCGGTAATAACGTGGGAGGAGAGCAGTTCTTC.

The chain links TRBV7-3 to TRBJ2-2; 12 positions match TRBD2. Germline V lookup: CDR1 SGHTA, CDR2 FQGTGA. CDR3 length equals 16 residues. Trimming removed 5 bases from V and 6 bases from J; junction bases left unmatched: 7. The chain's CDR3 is CASSPILAGGSGELFF. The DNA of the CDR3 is TGTGCCAGCAGCCCGATACTAGCGGGAGGTTCCGGGGAGCTGTTTTTT. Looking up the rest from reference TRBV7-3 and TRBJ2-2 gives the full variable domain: GAGVSQTPSNKVTEKGKYVELRCDPISGHTALYWYRQSLGQGPEFLIYFQGTGAADDSGLPNDRFFAVRPEGSVSTLKIQRTERGDSAVYLCASSPILAGGSGELFFGEGSRLTVL.

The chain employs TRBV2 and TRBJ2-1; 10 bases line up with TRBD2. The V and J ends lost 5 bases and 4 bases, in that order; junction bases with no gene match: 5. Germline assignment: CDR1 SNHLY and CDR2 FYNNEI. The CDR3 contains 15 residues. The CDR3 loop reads CASSPTSGAYNEQFF. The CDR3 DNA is TGTGCCAGCAGTCCCACTAGCGGGGCGTACAATGAGCAGTTCTTC.